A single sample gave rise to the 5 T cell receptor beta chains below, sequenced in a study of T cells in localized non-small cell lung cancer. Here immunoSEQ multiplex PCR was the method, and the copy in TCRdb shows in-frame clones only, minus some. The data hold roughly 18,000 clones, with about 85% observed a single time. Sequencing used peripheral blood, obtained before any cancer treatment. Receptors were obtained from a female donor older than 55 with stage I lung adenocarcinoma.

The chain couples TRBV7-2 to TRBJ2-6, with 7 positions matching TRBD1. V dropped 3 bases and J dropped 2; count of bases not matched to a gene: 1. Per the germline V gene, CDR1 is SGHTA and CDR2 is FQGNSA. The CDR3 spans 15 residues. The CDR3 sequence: CASSLTGTGANVLTF. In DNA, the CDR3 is TGTGCCAGCAGCTTGACAGGGACTGGGGCCAACGTCCTGACTTTC.

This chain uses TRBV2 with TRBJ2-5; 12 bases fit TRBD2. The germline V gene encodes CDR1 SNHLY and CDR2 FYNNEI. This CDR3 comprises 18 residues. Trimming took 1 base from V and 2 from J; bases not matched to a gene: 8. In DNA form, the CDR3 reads TGTGCCAGCAGTGAAGTAGAGACTAGCGGGGGAGCGCAAGAGACCCAGTACTTC. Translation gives CASSEVETSGGAQETQYF.

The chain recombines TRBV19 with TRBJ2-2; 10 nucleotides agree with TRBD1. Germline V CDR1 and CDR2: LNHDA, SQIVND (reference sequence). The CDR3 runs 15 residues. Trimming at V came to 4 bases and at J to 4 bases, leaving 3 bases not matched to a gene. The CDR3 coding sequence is TGTGCCAGTAGTACGACAGGGGGCTTCACCGGGGAGCTGTTTTTT. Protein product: CASSTTGGFTGELFF.

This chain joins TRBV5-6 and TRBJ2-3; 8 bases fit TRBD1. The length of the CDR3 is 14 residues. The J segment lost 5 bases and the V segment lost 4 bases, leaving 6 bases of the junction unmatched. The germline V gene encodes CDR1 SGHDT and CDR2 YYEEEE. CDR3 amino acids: CASSPGQGRDTQYF. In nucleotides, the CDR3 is TGTGCCAGCAGCCCCGGACAGGGACGAGATACGCAGTATTTT.

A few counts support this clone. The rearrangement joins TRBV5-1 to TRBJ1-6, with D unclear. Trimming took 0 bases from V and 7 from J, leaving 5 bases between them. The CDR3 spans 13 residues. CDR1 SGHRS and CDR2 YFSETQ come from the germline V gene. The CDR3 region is CASSLDGNSPLHF. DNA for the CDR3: TGCGCCAGCAGCTTGGATGGGAATTCACCCCTCCACTTT.